The sequence of this T cell receptor beta chain was determined in a study of blood T cells in healthy people across ages. From germline, CDR1 is LGHDT and CDR2 YNNKEL (reference sequence). Trimming pared 7 bases from V and 0 bases from J, leaving 9 bases between. The CDR3 length is 13 residues. This clonotype was detected ten times or more. A J-beta primer mix and a sample-barcoded 5' primer were used in a second PCR of roughly 6 to 11 cycles. TCRdb processed the 5' RACE reads anew with MiXCR; each CDR3 protein has one entry. This sample has 850,000 to 950,000 distinct CDR3 sequences, with roughly 26% found just once.

This clonotype originated in an elderly woman in good health. The sequencing input was blood. The V call is TRBV3-1, the J call TRBJ2-5; D is uncertain. The CDR3 protein is CASKLPYQETQYF. CDR3 bases: TGTGCCAGCAAACTCCCTTACCAAGAGACCCAGTACTTC.